The clone carrying this TCR beta chain was seen a handful of times. A junction boundary mismatches the germline segment, possibly from a read error. These data belong to a study of tumor and adjacent non-tumor tissue in lung cancer. Three rounds of nested PCR, following a modified ARM-PCR protocol, produced the TCRbeta library. One entry per CDR3 protein, called by TCRdb with MiXCR from the multiplex PCR reads. This sample yields over 100,000 distinct CDR3 sequences, of which 60% to 70% are seen a single time; around a fifth belongs to the top ten. This CDR3 comprises 16 residues. Germline CDR1 is GTSNPN and CDR2 is SVGIG (reference sequence). RNA was extracted from bulk tissue without any cell sorting. More than 3 cm separated this lung sample from the edge of the tumor.

This chain joins TRBV30 and TRBJ2-2; D is possibly TRBD2 (6 bases). The sequenced sample was distant non-tumor lung tissue. This TCR came from a man in his sixties with non-small cell lung cancer. The CDR3 region has the DNA TGTGCCTCCGAAAACCACAATGGGGGGTATACCGGGGACCTGTTTTTT. This gives the protein CASENHNGGYTGDLFF.